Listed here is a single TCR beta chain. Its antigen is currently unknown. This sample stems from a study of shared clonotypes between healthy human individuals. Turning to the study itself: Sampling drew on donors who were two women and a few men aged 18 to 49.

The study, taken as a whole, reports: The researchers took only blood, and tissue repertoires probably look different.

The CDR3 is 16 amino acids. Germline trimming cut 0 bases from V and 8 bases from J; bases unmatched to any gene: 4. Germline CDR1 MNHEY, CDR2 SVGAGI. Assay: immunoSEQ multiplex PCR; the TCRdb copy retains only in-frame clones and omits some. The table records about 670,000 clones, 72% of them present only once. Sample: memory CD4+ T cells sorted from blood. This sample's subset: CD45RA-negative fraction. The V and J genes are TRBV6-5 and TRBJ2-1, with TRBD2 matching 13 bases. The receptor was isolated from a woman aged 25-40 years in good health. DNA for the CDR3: TGTGCCAGCAGTTACTCGATGGGACTAGCGGGATATGAGCAGTTCTTC. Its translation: CASSYSMGLAGYEQFF.